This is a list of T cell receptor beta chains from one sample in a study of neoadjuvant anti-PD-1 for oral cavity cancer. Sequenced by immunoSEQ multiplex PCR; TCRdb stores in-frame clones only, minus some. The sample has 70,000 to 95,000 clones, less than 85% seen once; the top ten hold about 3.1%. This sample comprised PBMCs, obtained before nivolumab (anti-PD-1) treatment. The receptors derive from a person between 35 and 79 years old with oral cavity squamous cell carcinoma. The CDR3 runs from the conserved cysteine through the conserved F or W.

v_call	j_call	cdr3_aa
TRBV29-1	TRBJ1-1	CSVERGSNTEAFF
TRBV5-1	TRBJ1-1	CASSLDSASTEAFF
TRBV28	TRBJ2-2	CASLQGQGVIGELFF
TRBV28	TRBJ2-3	CASKKREYTDTQYF
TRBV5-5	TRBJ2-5	CASTTAPGTSGRGETQYF
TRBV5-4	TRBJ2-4	CASSLGGNGRGDIAKNIQYF
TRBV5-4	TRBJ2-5	CASRDGASGNQETQYF
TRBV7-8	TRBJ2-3	CASSELAGITDTQYF
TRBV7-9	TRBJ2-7	CASSGLAGSIEQYF
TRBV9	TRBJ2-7	CASSEGLNYEQYF
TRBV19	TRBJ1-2	CASKMASSNYGYTF
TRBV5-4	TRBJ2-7	CASSLAALAGHEQYF
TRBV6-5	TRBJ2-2	CASSRDTGELFF
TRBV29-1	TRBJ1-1	CSVGRVNTEAFF
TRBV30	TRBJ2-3	CAWSVSVAGADTQYF
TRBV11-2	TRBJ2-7	CASSLESYEQYF
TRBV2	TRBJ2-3	CASVVPSTDTQYF